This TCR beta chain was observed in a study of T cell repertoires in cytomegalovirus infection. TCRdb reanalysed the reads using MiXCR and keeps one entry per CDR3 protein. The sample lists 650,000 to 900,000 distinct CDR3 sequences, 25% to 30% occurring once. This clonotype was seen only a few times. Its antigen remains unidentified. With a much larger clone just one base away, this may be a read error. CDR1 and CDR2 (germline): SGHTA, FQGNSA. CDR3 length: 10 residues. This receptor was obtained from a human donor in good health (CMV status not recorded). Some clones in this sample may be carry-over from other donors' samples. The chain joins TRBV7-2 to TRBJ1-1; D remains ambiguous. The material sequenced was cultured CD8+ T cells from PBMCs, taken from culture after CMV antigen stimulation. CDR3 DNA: TGTGTCAGCAGCAAGGGTGAAGCTTTCTTT. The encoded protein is CVSSKGEAFF.